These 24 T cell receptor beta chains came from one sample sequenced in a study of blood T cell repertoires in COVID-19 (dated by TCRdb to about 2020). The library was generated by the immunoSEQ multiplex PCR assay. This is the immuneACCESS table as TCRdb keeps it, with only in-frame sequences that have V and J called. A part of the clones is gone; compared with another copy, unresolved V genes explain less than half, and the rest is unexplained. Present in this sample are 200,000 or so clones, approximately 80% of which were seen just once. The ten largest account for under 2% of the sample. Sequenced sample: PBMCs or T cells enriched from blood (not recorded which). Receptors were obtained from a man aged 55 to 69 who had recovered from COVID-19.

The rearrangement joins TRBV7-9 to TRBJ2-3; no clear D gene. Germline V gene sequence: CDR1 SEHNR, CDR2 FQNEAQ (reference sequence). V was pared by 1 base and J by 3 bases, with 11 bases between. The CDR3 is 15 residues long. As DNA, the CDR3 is TGTGCCAGCAGCTTAGTCGGTGATCGTACAGATACGCAGTATTTT. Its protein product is CASSLVGDRTDTQYF.

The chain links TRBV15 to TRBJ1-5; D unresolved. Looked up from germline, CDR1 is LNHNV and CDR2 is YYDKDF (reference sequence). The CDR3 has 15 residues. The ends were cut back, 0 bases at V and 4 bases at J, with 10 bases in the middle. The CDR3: CATSRDGSQNQPQHF. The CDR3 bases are TGTGCCACCAGCAGAGATGGCAGTCAGAATCAGCCCCAGCATTTT.

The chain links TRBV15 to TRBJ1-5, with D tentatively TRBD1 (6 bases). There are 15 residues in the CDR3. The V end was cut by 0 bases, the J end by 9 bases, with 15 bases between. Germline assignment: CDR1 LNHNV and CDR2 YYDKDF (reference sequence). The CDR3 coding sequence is TGTGCCACCAGCAGAGAAGGGCCAGGGGTTCGGCCCCAGCATTTT. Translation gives CATSREGPGVRPQHF.

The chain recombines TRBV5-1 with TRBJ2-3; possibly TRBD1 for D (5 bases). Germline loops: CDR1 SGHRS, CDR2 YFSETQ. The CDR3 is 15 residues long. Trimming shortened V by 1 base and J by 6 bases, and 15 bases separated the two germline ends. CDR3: CASSLMESTGDTQYF. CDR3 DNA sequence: TGCGCCAGCAGCTTGATGGAGTCCACAGGTGATACGCAGTATTTT. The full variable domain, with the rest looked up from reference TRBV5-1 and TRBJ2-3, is KAGVTQTPRYLIKTRGQQVTLSCSPISGHRSVSWYQQTPGQGLQFLFEYFSETQRNKGNFPGRFSGRQFSNSRSEMNVSTLELGDSALYLCASSLMESTGDTQYFGPGTRLTVL.

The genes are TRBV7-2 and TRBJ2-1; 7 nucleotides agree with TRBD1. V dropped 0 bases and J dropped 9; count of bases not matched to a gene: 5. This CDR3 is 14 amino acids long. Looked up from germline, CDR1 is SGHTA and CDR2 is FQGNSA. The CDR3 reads CASSLAGQFGEQFF. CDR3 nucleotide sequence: TGTGCCAGCAGCTTAGCGGGACAGTTCGGTGAGCAGTTCTTC.

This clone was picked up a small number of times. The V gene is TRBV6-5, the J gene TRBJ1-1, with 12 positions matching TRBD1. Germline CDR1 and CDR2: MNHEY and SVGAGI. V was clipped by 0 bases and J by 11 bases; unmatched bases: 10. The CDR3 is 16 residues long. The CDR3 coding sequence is TGTGCCAGCAGTTACTCGCACGGGACAGGGGGCGCGACGGCTTTCTTT. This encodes CASSYSHGTGGATAFF.

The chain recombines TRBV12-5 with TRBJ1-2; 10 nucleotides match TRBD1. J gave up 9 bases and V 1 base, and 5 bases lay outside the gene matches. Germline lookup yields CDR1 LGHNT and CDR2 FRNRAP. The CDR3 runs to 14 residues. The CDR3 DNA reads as TGTGCTAGTGGTTTGGCTGCGGGACAGGGGAGCTACACCTTC. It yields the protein CASGLAAGQGSYTF.

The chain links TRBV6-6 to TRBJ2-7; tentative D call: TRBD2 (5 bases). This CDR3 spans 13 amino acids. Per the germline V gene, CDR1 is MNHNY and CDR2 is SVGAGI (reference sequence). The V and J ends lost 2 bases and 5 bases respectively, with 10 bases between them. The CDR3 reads CASSYEGLDEQYF. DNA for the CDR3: TGTGCCAGCAGTTACGAGGGCCTCGACGAGCAGTACTTC.

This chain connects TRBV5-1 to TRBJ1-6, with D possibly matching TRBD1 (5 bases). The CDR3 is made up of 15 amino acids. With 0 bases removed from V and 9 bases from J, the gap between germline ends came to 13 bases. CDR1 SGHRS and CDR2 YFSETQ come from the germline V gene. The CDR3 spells CASSLGTQTGSPLHF. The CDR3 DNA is TGCGCCAGCAGCTTGGGGACACAGACGGGTTCACCCCTCCACTTT.

The CDR3 DNA follows: TGTGCCAGCAGTCCCGGTCACTGGGGGGAGCTGTTTTTT. It specifies CASSPGHWGELFF. The chain is built from TRBV6-2 or TRBV6-3 and TRBJ2-2; the D is unclear. The CDR3 loop spans 13 amino acids. The germline V gene has CDR1 MNHEY and CDR2 SVGEGT. The V end lost 5 bases, the J end lost 8 bases, and 12 bases lay between the germline ends.

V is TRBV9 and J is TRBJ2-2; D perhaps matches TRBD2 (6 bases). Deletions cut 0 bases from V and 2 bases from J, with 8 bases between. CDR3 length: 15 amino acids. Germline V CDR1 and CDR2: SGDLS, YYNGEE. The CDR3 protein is CASSVDGGNTGELFF. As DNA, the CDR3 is TGTGCCAGCAGCGTAGACGGGGGAAACACCGGGGAGCTGTTTTTT. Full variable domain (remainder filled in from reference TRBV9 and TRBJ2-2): DSGVTQTPKHLITATGQRVTLRCSPRSGDLSVYWYQQSLDQGLQFLIQYYNGEERAKGNILERFSAQQFPDLHSELNLSSLELGDSALYFCASSVDGGNTGELFFGEGSRLTVL.

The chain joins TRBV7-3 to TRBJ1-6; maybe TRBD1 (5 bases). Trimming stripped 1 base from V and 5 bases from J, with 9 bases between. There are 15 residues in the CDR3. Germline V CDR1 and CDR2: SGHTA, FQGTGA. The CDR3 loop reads CASSLMGGDNSPLHF. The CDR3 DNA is TGTGCCAGCAGCTTAATGGGGGGAGATAATTCACCCCTCCACTTT.

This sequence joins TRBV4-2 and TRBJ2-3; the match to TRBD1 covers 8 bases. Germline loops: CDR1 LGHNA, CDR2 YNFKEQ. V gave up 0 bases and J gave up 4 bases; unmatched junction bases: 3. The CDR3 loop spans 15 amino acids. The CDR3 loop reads CASSQDRGPADTQYF. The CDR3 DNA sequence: TGTGCCAGCAGCCAAGACAGGGGGCCCGCAGATACGCAGTATTTT.

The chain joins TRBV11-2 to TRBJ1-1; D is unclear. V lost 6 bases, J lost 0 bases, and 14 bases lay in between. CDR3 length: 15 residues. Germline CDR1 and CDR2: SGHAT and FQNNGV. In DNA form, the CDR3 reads TGTGCCAGCAGGTCCTCCGGGGAGTTGAACACTGAAGCTTTCTTT. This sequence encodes CASRSSGELNTEAFF.

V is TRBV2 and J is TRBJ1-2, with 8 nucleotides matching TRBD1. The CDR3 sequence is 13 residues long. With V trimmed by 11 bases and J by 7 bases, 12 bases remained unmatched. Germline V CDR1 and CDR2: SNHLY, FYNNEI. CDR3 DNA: TGTGCCTCACAGGGGGAAGGCAATAGTGGCTACACCTTC. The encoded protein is CASQGEGNSGYTF.

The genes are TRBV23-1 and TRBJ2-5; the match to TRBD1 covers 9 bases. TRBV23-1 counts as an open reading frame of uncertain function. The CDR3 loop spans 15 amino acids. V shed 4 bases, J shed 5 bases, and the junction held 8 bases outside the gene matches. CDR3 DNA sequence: TGCGCCAGCAGTCTAACAGGGGGCGCGGGGGAGACCCAGTACTTC. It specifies CASSLTGGAGETQYF.

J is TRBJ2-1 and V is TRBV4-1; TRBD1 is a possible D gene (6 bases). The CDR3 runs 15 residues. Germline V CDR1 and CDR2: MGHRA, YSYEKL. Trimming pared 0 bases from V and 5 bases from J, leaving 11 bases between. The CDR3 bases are TGCGCCAGCAGCCAAGAAGAGACAGGCCACAATGAGCAGTTCTTC. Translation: CASSQEETGHNEQFF.

CDR3 sequence reads: CASSSPTGEGGNTIYF. DNA of the CDR3: TGTGCCAGCAGCTCTCCGACAGGGGAAGGTGGAAACACCATATATTTT. This sequence joins TRBV7-2 and TRBJ1-3; 8 nucleotides align to TRBD1. CDR1 is SGHTA, CDR2 FQGNSA, per germline. This CDR3 spans 16 amino acids. The V and J ends lost 4 bases and 3 bases, in that order; junction bases with no gene match: 8.

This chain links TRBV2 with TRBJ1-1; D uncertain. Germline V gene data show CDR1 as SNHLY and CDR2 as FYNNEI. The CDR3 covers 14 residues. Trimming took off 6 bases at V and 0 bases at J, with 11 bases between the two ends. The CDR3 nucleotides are TGTGCCAGCAGAAGCACAGTGATGAACACTGAAGCTTTCTTT. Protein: CASRSTVMNTEAFF.

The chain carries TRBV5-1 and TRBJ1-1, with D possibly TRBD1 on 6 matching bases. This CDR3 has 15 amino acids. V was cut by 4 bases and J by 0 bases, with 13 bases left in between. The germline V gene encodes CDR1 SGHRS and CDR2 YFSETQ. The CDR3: CASSRGGALNTEAFF. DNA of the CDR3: TGCGCCAGCAGCCGCGGGGGGGCCTTGAACACTGAAGCTTTCTTT.

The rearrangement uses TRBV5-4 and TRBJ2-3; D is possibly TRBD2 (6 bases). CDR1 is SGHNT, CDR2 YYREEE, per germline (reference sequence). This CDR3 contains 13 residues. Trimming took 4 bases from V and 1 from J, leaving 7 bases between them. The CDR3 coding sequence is TGTGCCAGCAGCCCTAGCGGCACAGATACGCAGTATTTT. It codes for CASSPSGTDTQYF.

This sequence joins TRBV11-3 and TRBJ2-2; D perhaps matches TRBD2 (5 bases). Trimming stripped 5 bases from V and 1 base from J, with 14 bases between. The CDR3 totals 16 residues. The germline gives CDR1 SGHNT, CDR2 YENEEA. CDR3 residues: CASSPVRGKNTGELFF. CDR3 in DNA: TGTGCCAGCAGCCCGGTGAGAGGGAAGAACACCGGGGAGCTGTTTTTT. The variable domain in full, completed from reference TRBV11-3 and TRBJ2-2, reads EAGVVQSPRYKIIEKKQPVAFWCNPISGHNTLYWYLQNLGQGPELLIRYENEEAVDDSQLPKDRFSAERLKGVDSTLKIQPAELGDSAVYLCASSPVRGKNTGELFFGEGSRLTVL.

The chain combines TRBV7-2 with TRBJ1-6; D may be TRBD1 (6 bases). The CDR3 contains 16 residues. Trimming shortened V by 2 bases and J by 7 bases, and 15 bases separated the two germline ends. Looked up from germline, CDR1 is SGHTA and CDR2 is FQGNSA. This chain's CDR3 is CASSLFLTGTNSPLHF. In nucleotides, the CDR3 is TGTGCCAGCAGCTTATTTCTTACAGGGACAAATTCACCCCTCCACTTT.

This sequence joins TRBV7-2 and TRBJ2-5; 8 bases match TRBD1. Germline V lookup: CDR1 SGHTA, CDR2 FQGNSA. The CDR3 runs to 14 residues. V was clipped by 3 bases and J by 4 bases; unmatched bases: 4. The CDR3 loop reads CASSFDRGGETQYF. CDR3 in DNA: TGTGCCAGCAGCTTCGACAGGGGTGGAGAGACCCAGTACTTC.